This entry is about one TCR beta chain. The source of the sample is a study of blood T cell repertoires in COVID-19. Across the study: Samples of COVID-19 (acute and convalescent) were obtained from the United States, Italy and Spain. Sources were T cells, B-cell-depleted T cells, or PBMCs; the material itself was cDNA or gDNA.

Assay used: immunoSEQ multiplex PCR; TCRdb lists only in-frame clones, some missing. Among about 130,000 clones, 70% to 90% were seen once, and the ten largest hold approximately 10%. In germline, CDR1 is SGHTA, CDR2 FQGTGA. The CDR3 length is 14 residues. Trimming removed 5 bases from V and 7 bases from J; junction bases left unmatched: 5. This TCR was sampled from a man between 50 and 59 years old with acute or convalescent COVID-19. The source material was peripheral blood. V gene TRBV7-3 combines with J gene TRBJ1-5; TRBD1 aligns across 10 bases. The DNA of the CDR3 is TGTGCCAGCAGCCACGTGGACAGGGGGCAGCCCCAGCATTTT. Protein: CASSHVDRGQPQHF.